The clone carrying this TCR beta chain was seen only a few times. Trimming cost V 3 bases and J 5 bases, with 7 bases left between them. CDR1 MDHEN and CDR2 SYDVKM come from the germline V gene. This CDR3 contains 13 residues. The source of the sample is a study of blood T cell repertoires in COVID-19. Generated by immunoSEQ multiplex PCR, the TCRdb table keeps only in-frame clones and is missing some. This sample has 180,000 or so clones, with about 86% found just once. This receptor was identified in a woman aged 60-75 years with COVID-19, enrolled during active disease. The chain employs TRBV28 and TRBJ1-4; the D is unclear. Sequencing was performed on peripheral blood. In nucleotides, the CDR3 is TGTGCCAGCAGTTTTTACCTAAATGAAAAACTGTTTTTT. As protein: CASSFYLNEKLFF.